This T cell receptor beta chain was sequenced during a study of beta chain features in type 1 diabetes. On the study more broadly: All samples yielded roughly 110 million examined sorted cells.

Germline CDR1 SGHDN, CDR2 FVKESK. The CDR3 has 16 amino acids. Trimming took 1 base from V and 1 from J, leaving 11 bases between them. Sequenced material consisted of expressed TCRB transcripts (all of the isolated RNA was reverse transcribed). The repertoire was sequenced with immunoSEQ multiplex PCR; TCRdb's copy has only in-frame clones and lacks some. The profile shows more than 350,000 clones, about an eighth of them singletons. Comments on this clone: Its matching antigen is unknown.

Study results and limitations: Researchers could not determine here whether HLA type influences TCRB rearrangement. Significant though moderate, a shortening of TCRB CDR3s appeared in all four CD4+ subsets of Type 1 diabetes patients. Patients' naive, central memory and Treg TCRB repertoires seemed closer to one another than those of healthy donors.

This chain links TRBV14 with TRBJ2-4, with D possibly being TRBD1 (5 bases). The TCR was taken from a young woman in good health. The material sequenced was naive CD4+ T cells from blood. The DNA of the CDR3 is TGTGCCAGCAGCCAAGGAAGGGGCAAGGCCAAAAACATTCAGTACTTC. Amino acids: CASSQGRGKAKNIQYF.